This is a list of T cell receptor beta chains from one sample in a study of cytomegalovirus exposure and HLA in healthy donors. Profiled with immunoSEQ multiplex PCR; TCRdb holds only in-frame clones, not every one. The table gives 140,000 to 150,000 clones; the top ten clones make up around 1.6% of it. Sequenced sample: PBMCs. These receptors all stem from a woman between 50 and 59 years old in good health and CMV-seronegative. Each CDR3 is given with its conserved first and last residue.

CASSPDRADGYTF,TRBJ1-2,TRBV7-2
CASSQRQTTGSANEQYF,TRBJ2-5,TRBV4-1
CASSFLAGGPNEQFF,TRBJ2-1,TRBV7-9
CASKAGGGTDTQYF,TRBJ2-3,TRBV28
CASSYGSTSVPYEQYF,TRBJ2-7,TRBV6-6
CASSLVRVGGYEQYF,TRBJ2-7,TRBV5-6
CASSLTGGGTEAFF,TRBJ1-1,TRBV7-2
CASRGASGTNTGELFF,TRBJ2-2,TRBV4-3
CASSQEQGVYEQYF,TRBJ2-7,TRBV4-1
CASSLEVTDYGYTF,TRBJ1-2,TRBV7-2
CASSTQVGGYTEAFF,TRBJ1-1,TRBV7-8
CASSFSGTGYYEQYF,TRBJ2-7,TRBV5-1
CASSPHGGSYEQYF,TRBJ2-7,TRBV9
CASTPEASGYTDTQYF,TRBJ2-3,TRBV2
CAWSVPRTSGVTDTQYF,TRBJ2-3,TRBV30
CAVGHRGLKETQYF,TRBJ2-5,TRBV19
CAWSVPGKETQYF,TRBJ2-5,TRBV30
CASSDHTTGLSGNTIYF,TRBJ1-3,TRBV6-1
CASSRDRTLYEQYF,TRBJ2-7,TRBV11-2
CATRLAGGENEQFF,TRBJ2-1,TRBV5-1
CASSLDRAEQYF,TRBJ2-7,TRBV7-2
CAISEHGTDTGELFF,TRBJ2-2,TRBV10-3
CATSRDIVGYGYTF,TRBJ1-2,TRBV15
CASSLVRNQPQHF,TRBJ1-5,TRBV7-8
CASSSIAGDTDTQYF,TRBJ2-3,TRBV11-3
CASSLAGGLDYEQYF,TRBJ2-7,TRBV5-1
CASLSGTGLQPQHF,TRBJ1-5,TRBV23-1
CASSEARGGQSYNEQFF,TRBJ2-1,TRBV6-1
CASSLRGVSTDTQYF,TRBJ2-3,TRBV7-3
CASSLQDPGAFF,TRBJ1-1,TRBV7-9
CASSSRQGSSPLHF,TRBJ1-6,TRBV6-1
CAIAPGGANVLTF,TRBJ2-6,TRBV10-3
CASSLFPGTADEQYF,.,TRBV7-8
CASSSGQAENIQYF,TRBJ2-4,TRBV5-1
CATSRTAAQYF,TRBJ2-3,TRBV15
CASSPRGLEAFF,TRBJ1-1,TRBV28
CASSVPRGGNSPLHF,TRBJ1-6,TRBV6-5
CASSNSGQGYEQYF,.,TRBV18
CASSQDLEREDTGEQYF,TRBJ2-7,TRBV4-2
CASSPTGRGVTEAFF,TRBJ1-1,TRBV7-2
CASSLGLPREQFF,TRBJ2-1,TRBV5-6
CASSQDRANYGYTF,TRBJ1-2,TRBV2
CASSLPGIYSGANVLTF,TRBJ2-6,TRBV28
CASSPGTISYNEQFF,TRBJ2-1,TRBV7-3
CDSSLDWGDEQFF,TRBJ2-1,TRBV7-9